This TCR beta chain was recorded in a study of early T cells in non-severe SARS-CoV-2 infection. Attachment of unique molecular identifiers to individual cDNA molecules was performed. TCRdb called the 5' RACE reads again in MiXCR, with one record for every CDR3 protein. The sample has roughly 34,000 distinct CDR3 sequences; less than 8.5% are singletons. CDR3 size: 14 residues. In germline, CDR1 is SGHKS, CDR2 YYEKEE (reference sequence). Deletions cut 0 bases from V and 7 bases from J, with 11 bases between. This clonotype was counted ten times or more. This material consisted of whole blood, taken at baseline. The origin of this receptor is an adult who was a healthcare worker with PCR-confirmed SARS-CoV-2 infection or an uninfected control (not recorded which). The chain employs TRBV5-5 and TRBJ2-1; no clear D gene. The CDR3 loop reads CASSLVERANEQFF. The DNA for the CDR3 is TGTGCCAGCAGCTTGGTGGAGAGAGCGAATGAGCAGTTCTTC.